This paragraph covers one TCR beta chain sequence. As yet, its antigen is unknown. This sample is drawn from a study of T cell responses to AZD1222 COVID-19 vaccine. Study conclusions and caveats: Epitopes outside B.1.351 and B.1.1.7 mutated regions reportedly drew nearly half of spike TCRs. Donors skewed white British and female; clonal diversity was possibly underestimated. Along spike, vaccine-associated CD4 TCRs were found throughout, with dominance at 160-218 and 743-854.

Combined were second doses at about 4 or about 12 weeks. The CDR3 totals 12 residues. Germline values: CDR1 LGHDT, CDR2 YNNKEL (reference sequence). Trimming removed 1 base from V and 5 bases from J, with 3 bases in between. The protocol was immunoSEQ multiplex PCR, while the TCRdb copy is restricted to in-frame clones and leaves out a portion. The sample has about 150,000 clones, approximately 92% seen once; the top ten hold 2.5% to 4%. The chain is built from TRBV3-1 (or the pseudogene TRBV3-2) and TRBJ1-5; D remains unclear. Source: peripheral blood, taken 28 days after the second AZD1222 dose. The TCR comes from an adult who received the AZD1222 COVID-19 vaccine. The DNA of the CDR3 is TGTGCCAGCAGCCAAGGTGATCAGCCCCAGCATTTT. Translating it yields CASSQGDQPQHF.